The 20 T cell receptor beta chains given below trace back to one sample, sequenced in a study of blood T cell repertoires in COVID-19 (dated by TCRdb to about 2020). Libraries came from the immunoSEQ multiplex PCR assay. TCRdb took this table from immuneACCESS and kept in-frame rearrangements with V and J called. Such tables lack part of the clones; where checked against another copy, unresolved V genes explain under half of the gap, and the rest is unexplained. Across this sample there are about 170,000 clones, with about 85% seen only once. Roughly 8.8% of the sample rests with the top ten. Sequencing was performed on peripheral blood. The source is an elderly woman with COVID-19, enrolled during active disease.

In regard to this clone: Other DNA sequences in the sample encode the same CDR3. The CDR3 DNA follows: TGTGCCAGCAGTGCTAGCGGCAATCAGCCCCAGCATTTT. Protein sequence: CASSASGNQPQHF. J is TRBJ1-5 and V is TRBV12-3 or TRBV12-4; D is undetermined. With 5 bases removed from V and 2 bases from J, the gap between germline ends came to 7 bases. This CDR3 has 13 residues.

V is TRBV6-2 or TRBV6-3 and J is TRBJ1-2; 9 nucleotides align to TRBD1. The V gene end was trimmed by 6 bases and the J gene end by 8 bases; junction bases not matched to a gene: 10. In germline, CDR1 is MNHEY, CDR2 SVGEGT. CDR3 length: 14 residues. For the CDR3, the DNA is TGTGCCAGCAGCACAGGGGGCGAAGGATCGGGCTACACCTTC. Translating it yields CASSTGGEGSGYTF.

This chain joins TRBV25-1 and TRBJ2-5; the match to TRBD1 covers 7 bases. Germline CDR1 MGHDK, CDR2 SYGVNS. V lost 6 bases and J lost 1; bases outside the gene matches: 5. This CDR3 has 14 residues. The CDR3 DNA sequence: TGTGCCAGCAGGAGAGGACAGGCCCAAGAGACCCAGTACTTC. Translation gives CASRRGQAQETQYF.

The chain employs TRBV24-1 and TRBJ2-1; TRBD1 matches at 9 bases. After removal of 7 bases from V and 8 bases from J, the junction contained 11 bases not matched to a gene. The germline V gene encodes CDR1 KGHDR and CDR2 SFDVKD. CDR3 length: 15 amino acids. CDR3 DNA: TGTGCCACCAGCACCCCGGACAGGGGAAGTGATGAGCAGTTCTTC. It translates to CATSTPDRGSDEQFF.

J is TRBJ1-2 and V is TRBV6-5; D not certain. The length of the CDR3 is 11 residues. The germline CDR1 and CDR2 sequences are MNHEY and SVGAGI. V was cut by 11 bases and J by 4 bases, with 11 bases left in between. The CDR3 spells CAAQSGYGYTF. The CDR3 DNA reads as TGTGCCGCCCAATCGGGCTATGGCTACACCTTC.

This chain links TRBV28 with TRBJ1-2; D is uncertain. V was trimmed by 8 bases and J by 8 bases, leaving 21 bases between them. CDR3 length equals 14 residues. Germline CDR1 reads MDHEN; CDR2 reads SYDVKM. CDR3 nucleotide sequence: TGTGCCAGCGGCTCCGATCAGGTACCCAACGGCTACACCTTC. Translation gives CASGSDQVPNGYTF.

This chain links TRBV5-6 with TRBJ1-2; TRBD1 matches at 8 bases. The germline CDR1 and CDR2 sequences are SGHDT and YYEEEE. The CDR3 covers 15 residues. The V segment lost 0 bases and the J segment 5 bases; nucleotides outside the gene matches: 6. In DNA, the CDR3 is TGTGCCAGCAGCTTGGGACAGGGGATTGGTTATGGCTACACCTTC. Amino acids: CASSLGQGIGYGYTF. Using reference TRBV5-6 and TRBJ1-2 for the parts outside the CDR3, the full variable domain is DAGVTQSPTHLIKTRGQQVTLRCSPKSGHDTVSWYQQALGQGPQFIFQYYEEEERQRGNFPDRFSGHQFPNYSSELNVNALLLGDSALYLCASSLGQGIGYGYTFGSGTRLTVV.

J is TRBJ1-2 and V is TRBV10-1; 7 nucleotides align to TRBD1. The germline V gene has CDR1 WNHNN and CDR2 SYGVQD (reference sequence). The CDR3 extends over 14 amino acids. Trimming removed 6 bases from V and 8 bases from J; junction bases left unmatched: 12. The CDR3 protein is CASRTTGLRGGYTF. The CDR3 DNA sequence: TGCGCCAGCAGAACGACAGGGTTAAGGGGAGGCTACACCTTC.

The V gene is TRBV27, the J gene TRBJ2-7; 8 nucleotides align to TRBD2. The CDR3 consists of 11 residues. The trim removed 5 bases at V and 10 bases at J, leaving 4 bases unmatched. From germline, CDR1 is MNHEY and CDR2 SMNVEV (reference sequence). This chain's CDR3 is CASSTGTRQYF. The DNA of the CDR3 is TGTGCCAGCAGTACCGGGACTAGACAGTACTTC.

This sequence joins TRBV7-6 and TRBJ2-5; D ambiguous. This CDR3 spans 16 amino acids. Germline values: CDR1 SGHVS, CDR2 FNYEAQ. V was clipped by 0 bases and J by 1 base, with 12 bases between them. In DNA form, the CDR3 reads TGTGCCAGCAGCTTAGCCCCGGGTAGGAGCCAAGAGACCCAGTACTTC. Translated: CASSLAPGRSQETQYF.

J is TRBJ1-4 and V is TRBV11-2; no firm D call. The V end was cut by 2 bases, the J end by 0 bases, with 10 bases between. Germline CDR1 is SGHAT and CDR2 is FQNNGV. The CDR3 consists of 16 residues. CDR3 residues: CASSLIPEATNEKLFF. The CDR3 DNA sequence: TGTGCCAGCAGCTTAATCCCCGAGGCAACTAATGAAAAACTGTTTTTT.

The CDR3 DNA follows: TGTGCCAGCAGGGTAAGCGGACTCTCCTACAATGAGCAGTTCTTC. The encoded protein is CASRVSGLSYNEQFF. The gene calls are TRBV2 and TRBJ2-1; possible D gene TRBD2, 5 bases. Between the trimmed V and J ends, which lost 6 bases and 0 bases, there was a span of 12 bases. CDR3 length: 15 amino acids. Germline V CDR1 and CDR2: SNHLY, FYNNEI.

V gene TRBV6-5 combines with J gene TRBJ2-3; possible D gene TRBD1, 6 bases. Per the germline V gene, CDR1 is MNHEY and CDR2 is SVGAGI. This CDR3 has 13 amino acids. Between the trimmed V and J ends, which lost 6 bases and 0 bases, there was a span of 7 bases. DNA of the CDR3: TGTGCCAGCAGGGGGGCTAGCACAGATACGCAGTATTTT. It yields the protein CASRGASTDTQYF.

The chain links TRBV6-5 to TRBJ2-3; D perhaps matches TRBD1 (5 bases). Germline V lookup: CDR1 MNHEY, CDR2 SVGAGI. Trimming took off 8 bases at V and 5 bases at J, with 11 bases between the two ends. The CDR3 spans 12 residues. The CDR3 coding sequence is TGTGCCAGCGTAGGGGATCTAGATACGCAGTATTTT. It yields the protein CASVGDLDTQYF.

With respect to this clone: Other DNA variants within this sample encode the same CDR3. The chain carries TRBV29-1 and TRBJ1-5, with 8 bases that match TRBD1. The CDR3 runs 13 residues. CDR1 and CDR2 (germline): SQVTM, ANQGSEA. J was trimmed by 4 bases and V by 4 bases; bases with no gene match: 3. In nucleotides, the CDR3 is TGCAGCGTTGGGACAGGGAGGAATCAGCCCCAGCATTTT. It codes for CSVGTGRNQPQHF.

The chain carries TRBV12-3 or TRBV12-4 and TRBJ1-2; D ambiguous. The CDR3 is made up of 12 amino acids. With 7 bases removed from V and 4 bases from J, the gap between germline ends came to 10 bases. The CDR3 nucleotides are TGTGCCAGCACCCCCCAGGTCTATGGCTACACCTTC. It translates to CASTPQVYGYTF.

The rearrangement uses TRBV18 and TRBJ1-4; tentatively, D is TRBD1 (5 bases). Germline lookup yields CDR1 KGHSH and CDR2 LQKENI. V lost 0 bases, J lost 4 bases, and 15 bases lay in between. The CDR3 runs 17 residues. CDR3 bases: TGTGCCAGCTCACCACCCCAAACTGACAGTTATAATGAAAAACTGTTTTTT. It codes for CASSPPQTDSYNEKLFF. Full variable domain (rest looked up from reference TRBV18 and TRBJ1-4): NAGVMQNPRHLVRRRGQEARLRCSPMKGHSHVYWYRQLPEEGLKFMVYLQKENIIDESGMPKERFSAEFPKEGPSILRIQQVVRGDSAAYFCASSPPQTDSYNEKLFFGSGTQLSVL.

Turning to this clone: Within the sample, other DNA sequences also encode this same CDR3. This chain links TRBV18 with TRBJ1-5; TRBD1 matches 7 bases. CDR1 is KGHSH, CDR2 LQKENI, per germline. The V segment lost 2 bases and the J segment 4 bases; nucleotides outside the gene matches: 2. The CDR3 sequence is 14 residues long. CDR3 protein: CASSPNRGNQPQHF. CDR3 DNA: TGTGCCAGCTCACCAAACAGGGGAAATCAGCCCCAGCATTTT.

The CDR3 loop is CASGSLLAGEQFF. In DNA, the CDR3 is TGTGCCAGCGGAAGCTTACTAGCCGGTGAGCAGTTCTTC. The rearrangement links TRBV12-3 or TRBV12-4 to TRBJ2-1; D might be TRBD2 (6 bases). Trimming stripped 8 bases from V and 9 bases from J, with 17 bases between. This CDR3 has 13 amino acids.

The V call is TRBV19, the J call TRBJ2-2; tentative D call: TRBD2 (5 bases). The CDR3 extends over 13 amino acids. V shed 4 bases and J shed 5 bases, with 8 bases lying between them. Germline lookup yields CDR1 LNHDA and CDR2 SQIVND (reference sequence). CDR3 in DNA: TGTGCCAGTAGTACGAGGAGGACCGGGGAGCTGTTTTTT. This codes for CASSTRRTGELFF.